Shown below are 15 T cell receptor beta chains from a single sample sequenced in a study of CD8+ T cells in alopecia areata. TCR sequencing used cDNA made by reverse transcription of extracted RNA. Repertoires were generated with immunoSEQ multiplex PCR, while TCRdb's copy carries only in-frame clones and drops some. Of 110,000 to 150,000 clones in the sample, 45% to 60% were seen once. Treatment noted: oral pan-JAK inhibitor, 5-10 mg twice daily. The specimen was CD8+ T cells sorted from blood, collected at week 4, from a patient treated with tofacitinib. These receptors were obtained from a human donor with alopecia areata.

This clone was counted only a few times. The chain uses TRBV14 and TRBJ2-1; D gene unclear. The germline CDR1 and CDR2 sequences are SGHDN and FVKESK. V was clipped by 1 base and J by 3 bases, with 7 bases between them. CDR3 size: 14 residues. The CDR3: CASSQVQFYNEQFF. The CDR3 nucleotides read TGTGCCAGCAGCCAAGTTCAGTTCTACAATGAGCAGTTCTTC.

This clone showed up just a few times. The chain recombines TRBV25-1 with TRBJ1-5; unclear D gene. The V gene's germline CDR1 is MGHDK and CDR2 SYGVNS. The length of the CDR3 is 15 residues. Between the trimmed V and J ends, which lost 3 bases and 5 bases, there was a span of 14 bases. The CDR3 is CASSDGEGRDQPQHF. Written as DNA, the CDR3 is TGTGCCAGCAGTGACGGAGAGGGAAGGGATCAGCCCCAGCATTTT.

This rearrangement joins TRBV7-9 to TRBJ2-1; perhaps TRBD2 as D (6 bases). V lost 1 base, J lost 4 bases, and 11 bases lay in between. The CDR3 is 15 residues long. Germline V gene sequence: CDR1 SEHNR, CDR2 FQNEAQ (reference sequence). This CDR3 is CASSLGEDGYNEQFF. In DNA form, the CDR3 reads TGTGCCAGCAGCTTAGGGGAGGACGGTTACAATGAGCAGTTCTTC.

The V and J genes are TRBV2 and TRBJ1-5; D call uncertain. This CDR3 spans 16 amino acids. The germline V and J ends were trimmed by 4 bases and 6 bases, with 19 bases remaining between them. Germline lookup yields CDR1 SNHLY and CDR2 FYNNEI. CDR3 in DNA: TGTGCCAGCAGTGGGGGTTGGAGCTCCGAGGGTCAGCCCCAGCATTTT. Protein product: CASSGGWSSEGQPQHF.

J is TRBJ2-1 and V is TRBV10-3; no clear D gene. The V gene's germline CDR1 is ENHRY and CDR2 SYGVKD. Trimming removed 10 bases at V and 5 bases at J, with 18 bases between. The CDR3 sequence is 14 residues long. The CDR3 here is CATLGKTADNEQFF. The DNA for the CDR3 is TGTGCCACCTTGGGCAAGACCGCCGACAATGAGCAGTTCTTC.

The chain links TRBV7-9 to TRBJ1-1; TRBD1 aligns across 8 bases. Trimming cost V 2 bases and J 11 bases; bases outside gene matches: 10. The CDR3 contains 14 residues. The germline gives CDR1 SEHNR, CDR2 FQNEAQ (reference sequence). DNA for the CDR3: TGTGCCAGCAGCTTAAAGCGGGCAGGGGGCACGGCTTTCTTT. As protein: CASSLKRAGGTAFF.

This clone was counted a single time. V and J are TRBV4-1 and TRBJ2-2; either TRBD1 or TRBD2 may fit D (5 bases each). Trimming left V 0 bases short and J 8 bases short, with 10 bases between. The CDR3 extends over 14 amino acids. CDR1 and CDR2 from the germline V gene are MGHRA and YSYEKL. This CDR3 reads CASSQDLREGELFF. In DNA form, the CDR3 reads TGCGCCAGCAGCCAAGATCTCAGGGAGGGGGAGCTGTTTTTT.

The V call is TRBV2, the J call TRBJ2-6, with D possibly TRBD1 on 6 matching bases. Germline CDR1 and CDR2: SNHLY and FYNNEI. The length of the CDR3 is 16 residues. V gave up 8 bases and J gave up 1 base, with 15 bases separating them. In DNA form, the CDR3 reads TGTGCCAGCTGGCGGACAGACCGTTCTGGGGCCAACGTCCTGACTTTC. Translation gives CASWRTDRSGANVLTF.

The V and J genes are TRBV10-3 and TRBJ2-2; the D is unclear. From germline, CDR1 is ENHRY and CDR2 SYGVKD. With 0 bases removed from V and 6 bases from J, the gap between germline ends came to 14 bases. The CDR3 length is 16 residues. The CDR3 DNA follows: TGTGCCATCAGTGAGTCGGACGACCCTGGTTCCGGGGAGCTGTTTTTT. The encoded protein is CAISESDDPGSGELFF.

This clone was detected a few times. The chain couples TRBV2 to TRBJ2-1, with D unclear. V lost 7 bases and J lost 9, with 10 bases in between. Per germline, CDR1 SNHLY and CDR2 FYNNEI. The CDR3 has 11 amino acids. The CDR3: CASTEATEQFF. DNA of the CDR3: TGTGCCAGCACTGAGGCCACTGAGCAGTTCTTC.

The count of this clone is one. The chain couples TRBV7-9 to TRBJ1-5; tentative D call: TRBD1 (5 bases). The CDR3 extends over 17 amino acids. Germline CDR1 reads SEHNR; CDR2 reads FQNEAQ (reference sequence). V gave up 1 base and J gave up 4 bases, with 17 bases separating them. The CDR3 loop reads CASSLGIGGRGNQPQHF. Here the CDR3 DNA reads TGTGCCAGCAGCTTAGGGATCGGGGGTAGGGGTAATCAGCCCCAGCATTTT.

Concerning this clone itself: The sample holds other DNA sequences that translate to the same CDR3. This chain connects TRBV29-1 to TRBJ1-3; D unresolved. V gave up 7 bases and J gave up 4 bases, with 5 bases separating them. This CDR3 is built from 10 residues. Germline V gene lookup returns CDR1 SQVTM and CDR2 ANQGSEA. CDR3 in DNA: TGCAGCGCCGTGGGAAACACCATATATTTT. Protein: CSAVGNTIYF. The whole variable domain, remainder taken from reference TRBV29-1 and TRBJ1-3, is SAVISQKPSRDICQRGTSLTIQCQVDSQVTMMFWYRQQPGQSLTLIATANQGSEATYESGFVIDKFPISRPNLTFSTLTVSNMSPEDSSIYLCSAVGNTIYFGEGSWLTVV.

The chain combines TRBV9 with TRBJ1-1, with D unclear. The CDR3 contains 14 residues. The V end was cut by 0 bases, the J end by 0 bases, with 6 bases between. Germline V CDR1 and CDR2: SGDLS, YYNGEE. The CDR3 DNA sequence: TGTGCCAGCAGCGTAGAGGTGATGAACACTGAAGCTTTCTTT. Translated: CASSVEVMNTEAFF.

The genes are TRBV5-4 and TRBJ2-7, with a weak D call TRBD2 (6 bases). Trimming shortened V by 5 bases and J by 3 bases, and 21 bases separated the two germline ends. CDR3 length equals 16 residues. Germline lookup yields CDR1 SGHNT and CDR2 YYREEE (reference sequence). The CDR3 sequence is CASRFPGVKPLYEQYF. The CDR3 DNA reads as TGTGCCAGCAGATTCCCGGGAGTCAAACCCCTCTACGAGCAGTACTTC. Complete variable domain (other parts from reference TRBV5-4 and TRBJ2-7): ETGVTQSPTHLIKTRGQQVTLRCSSQSGHNTVSWYQQALGQGPQFIFQYYREEENGRGNFPPRFSGLQFPNYSSELNVNALELDDSALYLCASRFPGVKPLYEQYFGPGTRLTVT.

The J gene is TRBJ2-5, the V gene TRBV14; 10 bases align to TRBD2. The CDR3 consists of 15 residues. Germline V CDR1 and CDR2: SGHDN, FVKESK. V dropped 4 bases and J dropped 5; count of bases not matched to a gene: 7. The CDR3 spells CASSRVAGGSETQYF. The CDR3 nucleotides read TGTGCCAGCAGCCGAGTAGCGGGGGGATCGGAGACCCAGTACTTC.